Presented here are 28 T cell receptor beta chains from one specimen sequenced in a study of read filtering for tumor transcriptome and immune sequencing. This library used approximately 370 ng RNA and molecular barcoded adaptors spanning alpha/delta and beta/gamma chains. TCRdb reprocessed the reads with MiXCR, giving one entry per CDR3 protein. The data show 30,000 to 45,000 distinct CDR3 sequences, with 13% to 15% seen just once and 6% to 8% held by the top ten. The sequencing input was a population of CD138-negative cells sorted from bone marrow. These receptors were taken from a donor at least 40 years old with multiple myeloma.

This clonotype has ten or more counts. The rearrangement joins TRBV28 to TRBJ2-2, with a possible D match to TRBD2 (6 bases). V gave up 3 bases and J gave up 7 bases, with 12 bases separating them. Per the germline V gene, CDR1 is MDHEN and CDR2 is SYDVKM. The CDR3 spans 14 residues. The CDR3 region is CASSFRGTDGELFF. The DNA of the CDR3 is TGTGCCAGCAGTTTTCGGGGGACCGACGGGGAGCTGTTTTTT.

This clonotype was seen ten or more times. J is TRBJ2-7 and V is TRBV28, with D uncertain. The CDR3 has 15 residues. CDR1 and CDR2 (germline): MDHEN, SYDVKM. V was trimmed by 0 bases and J by 3 bases, leaving 12 bases between them. In DNA form, the CDR3 reads TGTGCCAGCAGTTTATGGAGGACCACCGGCTACGAGCAGTACTTC. Translating it yields CASSLWRTTGYEQYF.

This clonotype occurred many times. The chain is built from TRBV20-1 and TRBJ2-7; 9 bases fit TRBD2. The trim removed 0 bases at V and 2 bases at J, leaving 5 bases unmatched. Germline V gives CDR1 DFQATT, CDR2 SNEGSKA (reference sequence). This CDR3 comprises 15 residues. The CDR3 sequence is CSARDGAGGAYEQYF. The CDR3 bases are TGCAGTGCTAGAGATGGAGCGGGAGGCGCCTACGAGCAGTACTTC.

This clonotype was counted only a few times. This may stem from a read error, because a much larger clone lies one nucleotide away. The conserved phenylalanine or tryptophan is not found at the CDR3 terminus, so this likely reflects a read error. The chain employs TRBV6-2 or TRBV6-3 and TRBJ2-1; D is uncertain. The CDR3 extends over 14 amino acids. Per the germline V gene, CDR1 is MNHEY and CDR2 is SVGEGT. Trimming shortened V by 2 bases and J by 10 bases, and 15 bases separated the two germline ends. The DNA for the CDR3 is TGTGCCAGCAGTTACGATTCGGCTACCCGAGAGCAGTTCCTC. It specifies CASSYDSATREQFL.

There are many counts of this clonotype. The CDR3 sequence is CASRGQGRPEAFF. CDR3 bases: TGTGCCAGCAGAGGTCAGGGGAGGCCTGAAGCTTTCTTT. The V and J genes are TRBV28 and TRBJ1-1, with a weak D call TRBD1 (6 bases). The V gene's germline CDR1 is MDHEN and CDR2 SYDVKM. The CDR3 has 13 amino acids. Trimming removed 6 bases at V and 6 bases at J, with 14 bases between.

Ten or more counts support this clonotype. This chain connects TRBV5-5 to TRBJ1-1; D remains ambiguous. Germline values: CDR1 SGHKS, CDR2 YYEKEE (reference sequence). This CDR3 spans 16 amino acids. V gave up 4 bases and J gave up 5 bases, with 21 bases separating them. The CDR3 DNA sequence: TGTGCCAGCAGCCTAGGCGTAGGCCTAGGGCTGACTGAAGCTTTCTTT. Translated, it gives CASSLGVGLGLTEAFF.

This clonotype has at least ten counts. The chain carries TRBV5-5 and TRBJ1-5, with D possibly TRBD1 on 5 matching bases. CDR3 length: 17 residues. The ends were cut back, 4 bases at V and 6 bases at J, with 23 bases in the middle. The germline V gene has CDR1 SGHKS and CDR2 YYEKEE (reference sequence). The CDR3 coding sequence is TGTGCCAGCAGCCAACATGTTTGGGACTCACACGGTCAGCCCCAGCATTTT. It specifies CASSQHVWDSHGQPQHF.

On this clonotype: A clone one base away is much larger, so this may be a read error. The chain is built from TRBV7-9 and TRBJ1-2; no reliable D call. Trimming stripped 1 base from V and 8 bases from J, with 14 bases between. Germline CDR1 is SEHNR and CDR2 is FQNEAQ (reference sequence). The CDR3 is 14 amino acids. CDR3 region: CASSLVARGLGYTF. The CDR3 nucleotides are TGTGCCAGCAGCTTAGTGGCACGGGGTTTAGGCTACACCTTC.

This clonotype was counted many times. The chain joins TRBV4-1 to TRBJ2-3; the D is unclear. The germline V gene encodes CDR1 MGHRA and CDR2 YSYEKL. V lost 0 bases and J 2 bases, leaving 12 bases between the germline ends. The CDR3 loop spans 16 amino acids. The CDR3 bases are TGCGCCAGCAGCCAAGAGAAGGTCCTGGACACAGATACGCAGTATTTT. As protein: CASSQEKVLDTDTQYF.

There are many counts of this clonotype. CDR3 in DNA: TGTGCCAGCAGCCTAGGAGGACAGGCAACCTTGGTGACTGAAGCTTTCTTT. It is translated as CASSLGGQATLVTEAFF. This chain connects TRBV12-3 or TRBV12-4 to TRBJ1-1; TRBD1 matches 7 bases. J gave up 5 bases and V 6 bases, and 18 bases lay outside the gene matches. The CDR3 spans 17 residues.

This clonotype was recorded many times. This chain connects TRBV6-5 to TRBJ1-1, with 7 bases matching TRBD1. This CDR3 is 14 amino acids long. The germline V gene has CDR1 MNHEY and CDR2 SVGAGI. V lost 5 bases and J lost 4; bases outside the gene matches: 7. The CDR3 coding sequence is TGTGCCAGCAGTGAGAGGGGGCGCGGCACTGAAGCTTTCTTT. This codes for CASSERGRGTEAFF.

Many counts were recorded for this clonotype. This chain links TRBV19 with TRBJ1-5; D possibly corresponds to TRBD1 (6 bases). Germline CDR1 and CDR2: LNHDA and SQIVND (reference sequence). With 1 base removed from V and 7 bases from J, the gap between germline ends came to 14 bases. This CDR3 comprises 15 residues. The CDR3 here is CASSIAMGGAQPQHF. The CDR3 nucleotides read TGTGCCAGTAGTATAGCCATGGGGGGCGCCCAGCCCCAGCATTTT.

This clonotype was seen many times. The V gene is TRBV19, the J gene TRBJ1-5; no clear D. The V gene's germline CDR1 is LNHDA and CDR2 SQIVND (reference sequence). V lost 8 bases to trimming and J lost 1 base, with 9 bases between them. This CDR3 spans 13 amino acids. Written as DNA, the CDR3 is TGTGCCAGTGGTTCCCAGAGCAATCAGCCCCAGCATTTT. It specifies CASGSQSNQPQHF.

This clonotype was observed many times. This sequence joins TRBV7-9 and TRBJ1-1; no definite D call. The germline V gene has CDR1 SEHNR and CDR2 FQNEAQ (reference sequence). The CDR3 is made up of 13 amino acids. Deletions cut 2 bases from V and 6 bases from J, with 10 bases between. The CDR3 spells CASSLFAESEAFF. CDR3 nucleotides: TGTGCCAGCAGCTTATTCGCTGAGTCTGAAGCTTTCTTT.

At least ten counts were recorded for this clonotype. J is TRBJ2-3 and V is TRBV11-2; D remains ambiguous. The germline gives CDR1 SGHAT, CDR2 FQNNGV. V was shortened by 0 bases and J by 10 bases, with 14 bases between the two germline ends. CDR3 length: 14 amino acids. The CDR3 is CASSLDAVRVAQYF. CDR3 in DNA: TGTGCCAGCAGCTTAGATGCAGTCCGGGTCGCGCAGTATTTT.

This clonotype was counted at least ten times. The chain is built from TRBV7-9 and TRBJ2-3; 10 positions agree with TRBD2. The CDR3 length is 16 residues. In germline, CDR1 is SEHNR, CDR2 FQNEAQ (reference sequence). V shed 5 bases and J 4 bases; nucleotides not matched to a gene: 9. The CDR3 sequence: CASSDGSGGASDTQYF. CDR3 in DNA: TGTGCCAGCAGCGATGGGAGCGGGGGGGCCTCAGATACGCAGTATTTT.

This clonotype was counted only a few times. A much larger clone differs by one base, so this may be a read error. The chain carries TRBV3-1 and TRBJ2-7; no definite D call. The CDR3 extends over 12 amino acids. Germline CDR1 reads LGHDT; CDR2 reads YNNKEL (reference sequence). The CDR3: CASSFSSYERYF. The DNA of the CDR3 is TGTGCCAGCAGTTTTAGCTCCTACGAGCGGTACTTC.

This clonotype occurred many times. A clone one base away is much larger, so this may be a read error. This chain links TRBV29-1 with TRBJ2-1; TRBD2 aligns across 7 bases. Germline V gene sequence: CDR1 SQVTM, CDR2 ANQGSEA. CDR3 size: 13 residues. The CDR3 DNA reads TGCAGCGAGAGACTAGGGACTACAAATGGGCAGTTCTTC. Its protein product is CSERLGTTNGQFF.

This clonotype occurred a few times. The chain recombines TRBV7-2 with TRBJ2-3; a weak D match, TRBD1 (5 bases). CDR3 size: 16 residues. Germline CDR1 reads SGHTA; CDR2 reads FQGNSA. Trimming took 1 base from V and 0 from J, leaving 11 bases between them. The CDR3 coding sequence is TGTGCCAGCAGCTTAGAGGGGCGAGCTAGCACAGATACGCAGTATTTT. Translation: CASSLEGRASTDTQYF.

This clonotype was seen at least ten times. The chain is built from TRBV6-1 and TRBJ2-2, with D unresolved. The germline V gene has CDR1 MNHNS and CDR2 SASEGT. The CDR3 loop spans 13 amino acids. Trimming took 2 bases from V and 9 from J, leaving 10 bases between them. The CDR3 nucleotides are TGTGCCAGCAGTGAATTGCCGCCCTGGGAGCTGTTTTTT. As protein: CASSELPPWELFF.

As for this clonotype: The junction departs from the called germline gene at one end, perhaps through a read error. The chain joins TRBV7-8 to TRBJ1-4, with 9 bases that match TRBD1. This CDR3 has 15 amino acids. Germline V lookup: CDR1 SGHVS, CDR2 FQNEAQ. In DNA, the CDR3 is TGTGCCAGCAGCTTAGAGGGACAGGGTTGGGAAAAACGGTTTTTT. This translates into CASSLEGQGWEKRFF.

The table lists this clonotype with many counts. V is TRBV25-1 and J is TRBJ1-6, with 7 nucleotides matching TRBD1. V lost 8 bases and J lost 7; bases outside the gene matches: 11. The germline V gene has CDR1 MGHDK and CDR2 SYGVNS. The CDR3 totals 15 residues. CDR3 amino acids: CASESGGQQNSPLHF. The DNA for the CDR3 is TGTGCCAGCGAATCAGGGGGACAGCAGAATTCACCCCTCCACTTT.

In the case of this clonotype: At one end the junction does not follow the germline gene, possibly because of a read error. The J gene is TRBJ1-1, the V gene TRBV7-9; D call uncertain. This CDR3 has 13 amino acids. Germline values: CDR1 SEHNR, CDR2 FQNEAQ (reference sequence). CDR3 loop: CASSGPRPCEAFF. The CDR3 DNA reads TGTGCCAGCAGCGGCCCGAGGCCGTGTGAAGCTTTCTTC.

This clonotype was picked up many times. This rearrangement joins TRBV7-9 to TRBJ1-1; the match to TRBD1 covers 11 bases. This CDR3 comprises 15 residues. Germline V CDR1 and CDR2: SEHNR, FQNEAQ (reference sequence). V lost 3 bases, J lost 1 base, and 1 base stayed unmatched. CDR3: CASSFGTGGNTEAFF. As DNA, the CDR3 is TGTGCCAGCAGCTTTGGGACAGGGGGGAACACTGAAGCTTTCTTT.

This clonotype was recorded at least ten times. The V gene is TRBV28, the J gene TRBJ2-3; possibly TRBD1 for D (5 bases). The germline CDR1 and CDR2 sequences are MDHEN and SYDVKM. V was trimmed by 2 bases and J by 8 bases, leaving 14 bases between them. This CDR3 is built from 14 residues. Here the CDR3 reads CASSLALGQGTQYF. The DNA for the CDR3 is TGTGCCAGCAGTTTAGCCTTAGGGCAGGGTACGCAGTATTTT.

Ten or more counts support this clonotype. The chain joins TRBV5-1 to TRBJ2-5; possible D gene TRBD2, 6 bases. Germline V gene sequence: CDR1 SGHRS, CDR2 YFSETQ. The CDR3 spans 15 residues. Deletions cut 1 base from V and 0 bases from J, with 10 bases between. The CDR3 DNA reads as TGCGCCAGCAGCTTGACCGGGGGTTACCAAGAGACCCAGTACTTC. Translation gives CASSLTGGYQETQYF. The variable domain in full, completed from reference TRBV5-1 and TRBJ2-5, reads KAGVTQTPRYLIKTRGQQVTLSCSPISGHRSVSWYQQTPGQGLQFLFEYFSETQRNKGNFPGRFSGRQFSNSRSEMNVSTLELGDSALYLCASSLTGGYQETQYFGPGTRLLVL.

The table lists this clonotype with many counts. The conserved phenylalanine or tryptophan normally closing the CDR3 is absent here, so this likely arose from a read error. The V gene is TRBV27, the J gene TRBJ2-1, with 12 bases aligning to TRBD2. This CDR3 has 17 amino acids. J lost 4 bases, V lost 4 bases, and 8 bases had no gene match. Looked up from germline, CDR1 is MNHEY and CDR2 is SMNVEV (reference sequence). The DNA of the CDR3 is TGTGCCAGCAGTTCCCCGACTAGCGGGAGACCATACAATGAGCAGTTCTCC. Translating gives CASSSPTSGRPYNEQFS.

This clonotype was detected a few times. The CDR3 loop is CASSPTGAGLGNQPQHF. The CDR3 coding sequence is TGTGCCAGCAGCCCGACCGGGGCTGGGCTAGGCAATCAGCCCCAGCATTTT. The chain carries TRBV4-2 and TRBJ1-5, with a weak D call TRBD1 (5 bases). This CDR3 region has 17 residues. With 4 bases removed from V and 2 bases from J, the gap between germline ends came to 18 bases. Germline V gives CDR1 LGHNA, CDR2 YNFKEQ.